There are a few counts of the clone carrying this T cell receptor beta chain. The sample comes from a study of T-cell reconstitution after alpha-beta-depleted transplantation in children. V was shortened by 1 base and J by 5 bases, with 13 bases between the two germline ends. CDR3 length: 15 amino acids. The germline V gene has CDR1 SGHRS and CDR2 YFSETQ. During its preparation, the TCRbeta library received unique molecular identifiers. TCRdb used MiXCR to reprocess the PCR reads, holding one entry per CDR3 protein. The sample lists approximately 640,000 distinct CDR3 sequences, 16% occurring once. J is TRBJ1-5 and V is TRBV5-1; D is uncertain. Specimen: PBMCs from the stem cell graft donor, collected from the stem cell graft. This sequence originates from a human donor who donated a stem cell graft to a child with acute myeloid leukemia. The CDR3, as DNA: TGCGCCAGCAGCTTGTTGGGGATAGGGCATCAGCCCCAGCATTTT. It encodes CASSLLGIGHQPQHF.